These 19 T cell receptor beta chains were all obtained from the same sample, sequenced in a study of control samples from healthy donors and cancer patients. TCRdb's table, derived via immunoSEQ multiplex PCR, lists solely in-frame clones and lacks some. The table lists roughly 70,000 clones, nearly 85% of them singletons, with over 25% in the top ten. The specimen was blood. These receptors were obtained from a man aged 50 or older in good health.

The chain has TRBV27 and TRBJ2-6, with D possibly matching TRBD1 (5 bases). V was clipped by 3 bases and J by 5 bases, with 5 bases between them. The CDR3 is made up of 13 amino acids. The germline CDR1 and CDR2 sequences are MNHEY and SMNVEV (reference sequence). The CDR3 sequence: CASSLDRANVLTF. The CDR3 DNA sequence: TGTGCCAGCAGTTTGGACAGGGCCAACGTCCTGACTTTC.

This sequence joins TRBV7-2 and TRBJ1-3; D gene ambiguous. The CDR3 has 15 residues. V was cut by 5 bases and J by 4 bases, with 15 bases left in between. Germline values: CDR1 SGHTA, CDR2 FQGNSA. The CDR3 loop reads CASSPTAVSGNTIYF. In nucleotides, the CDR3 is TGTGCCAGCAGCCCTACAGCCGTCTCCGGAAACACCATATATTTT. Based on the CDR3 plus reference TRBV7-2 and TRBJ1-3, the full variable domain is GAGVSQSPSNKVTEKGKDVELRCDPISGHTALYWYRQSLGQGLEFLIYFQGNSAPDKSGLPSDRFSAERTGGSVSTLTIQRTQQEDSAVYLCASSPTAVSGNTIYFGEGSWLTVV.

The chain is built from TRBV7-8 and TRBJ1-5, with TRBD1 matching 7 bases. V was clipped by 1 base and J by 4 bases; unmatched bases: 7. This CDR3 contains 16 residues. Germline CDR1 and CDR2: SGHVS and FQNEAQ. CDR3 bases: TGTGCCAGCAGCTTAGATATGCAGGGGGGGAATCAGCCCCAGCATTTT. This translates into CASSLDMQGGNQPQHF.

The chain links TRBV11-3 to TRBJ2-2; tentatively, D is TRBD1 or TRBD2 (5 bases each). Germline CDR1 and CDR2: SGHNT and YENEEA. CDR3 length: 16 residues. Trimming took off 0 bases at V and 4 bases at J, with 12 bases between the two ends. The CDR3 region has the DNA TGTGCCAGCAGCTTAGAAAGTGGGACGGGCACCGGGGAGCTGTTTTTT. Protein: CASSLESGTGTGELFF.

The rearrangement joins TRBV5-4 to TRBJ2-3; D gene unclear. The ends were cut back, 0 bases at V and 0 bases at J, with 11 bases in the middle. Germline CDR1 is SGHNT and CDR2 is YYREEE (reference sequence). The CDR3 loop spans 16 amino acids. The CDR3, as DNA: TGTGCCAGCAGCTTGGGGGCACGGAGTAGCACAGATACGCAGTATTTT. Translating gives CASSLGARSSTDTQYF. The full variable domain, its missing parts supplied by reference TRBV5-4 and TRBJ2-3, is ETGVTQSPTHLIKTRGQQVTLRCSSQSGHNTVSWYQQALGQGPQFIFQYYREEENGRGNFPPRFSGLQFPNYSSELNVNALELDDSALYLCASSLGARSSTDTQYFGPGTRLTVL.

J is TRBJ2-3 and V is TRBV5-1; D tentatively reads TRBD1 or TRBD2 (5 bases each). Per the germline V gene, CDR1 is SGHRS and CDR2 is YFSETQ. The CDR3 covers 16 residues. The V end was cut by 7 bases, the J end by 2 bases, with 20 bases between. The chain's CDR3 is CASLLNPGTATDTQYF. CDR3 DNA: TGCGCCAGCCTCTTAAACCCGGGGACCGCCACAGATACGCAGTATTTT.

The chain recombines TRBV19 with TRBJ1-6, with TRBD1 matching over 8 bases. This CDR3 region has 14 residues. Germline lookup yields CDR1 LNHDA and CDR2 SQIVND (reference sequence). With V trimmed by 2 bases and J by 10 bases, 4 bases remained unmatched. Written as DNA, the CDR3 is TGTGCCAGTAGTATACAACAGGGGGACTCACCCCTCCACTTT. Residues: CASSIQQGDSPLHF.

This chain joins TRBV28 and TRBJ2-5; tentative D call: TRBD1 (5 bases). V was cut by 4 bases and J by 3 bases, with 12 bases left in between. The CDR3 is made up of 14 amino acids. Germline V lookup: CDR1 MDHEN, CDR2 SYDVKM. The DNA for the CDR3 is TGTGCCAGCAGTTCGCAGGGTCGGGAAGAGACCCAGTACTTC. Translating it yields CASSSQGREETQYF.

The chain joins TRBV5-4 to TRBJ1-1; maybe TRBD1 (5 bases). CDR3 length: 14 amino acids. V lost 5 bases and J 3 bases, leaving 14 bases between the germline ends. Per germline, CDR1 SGHNT and CDR2 YYREEE (reference sequence). CDR3 sequence reads: CASSRRTPDTEAFF. As DNA, the CDR3 is TGTGCCAGCAGTAGGAGGACACCAGACACTGAAGCTTTCTTT.

V usage is TRBV7-3 and J usage is TRBJ2-2; tentative D call: TRBD1 (5 bases). CDR1 and CDR2 from the germline V gene are SGHTA and FQGTGA. Trimming pared 0 bases from V and 5 bases from J, leaving 10 bases between. The CDR3 covers 15 residues. The CDR3 coding sequence is TGTGCCAGCAGCTTAACGTCAGGGAATACCGGGGAGCTGTTTTTT. Translation: CASSLTSGNTGELFF. Combining the CDR3 with reference TRBV7-3 and TRBJ2-2 gives the whole variable domain GAGVSQTPSNKVTEKGKYVELRCDPISGHTALYWYRQSLGQGPEFLIYFQGTGAADDSGLPNDRFFAVRPEGSVSTLKIQRTERGDSAVYLCASSLTSGNTGELFFGEGSRLTVL.

The rearrangement links TRBV5-6 to TRBJ2-5; 10 bases fit TRBD1. Germline-derived CDR1 and CDR2 are SGHDT and YYEEEE. CDR3 length equals 16 residues. Germline trimming cut 2 bases from V and 2 bases from J; bases unmatched to any gene: 6. The CDR3 here is CASSFGDRGLQETQYF. The CDR3 coding sequence is TGTGCCAGCAGCTTTGGGGACAGGGGTTTGCAAGAGACCCAGTACTTC.

The chain joins TRBV21-1 to TRBJ1-3. TRBV21-1 is listed as a pseudogene. CDR3 length: 16 amino acids. CDR3 protein: CASSPKGGLSGNTIYF. In nucleotides, the CDR3 is TGTGCCAGCAGCCCTAAAGGGGGGCTGTCGGGAAACACCATATATTTT.

The V and J genes are TRBV13 and TRBJ2-3; D is unclear. The V end lost 1 base, the J end lost 7 bases, and 12 bases lay between the germline ends. The CDR3 length is 14 residues. Germline CDR1 is PRHDT and CDR2 is FYEKMQ (reference sequence). The CDR3 protein is CASSLEGLLNTQYF. CDR3 coding DNA: TGTGCCAGCAGCTTAGAGGGCCTGCTAAATACGCAGTATTTT.

J is TRBJ2-7 and V is TRBV10-1; the match to TRBD1 covers 10 bases. The germline V gene has CDR1 WNHNN and CDR2 SYGVQD (reference sequence). V gave up 9 bases and J gave up 7 bases; unmatched junction bases: 9. The CDR3 contains 13 residues. The DNA for the CDR3 is TGCGCCAGATCGACAGGGGGCCTTACAGAGCAGTACTTC. Protein: CARSTGGLTEQYF.

This chain uses TRBV7-2 with TRBJ2-1; D is ambiguous. CDR1 and CDR2 (germline): SGHTA, FQGNSA. Trimming shortened V by 3 bases and J by 0 bases, and 9 bases separated the two germline ends. This CDR3 region has 15 residues. The CDR3 sequence: CASSFSLISYNEQFF. The CDR3 nucleotides read TGTGCCAGCAGCTTCTCACTGATCTCCTACAATGAGCAGTTCTTC.

The CDR3 is CASSLIRTGGTYEQYF. The CDR3 DNA reads as TGTGCCAGCAGTTTAATTAGGACAGGGGGGACCTACGAGCAGTACTTC. This chain joins TRBV27 and TRBJ2-7; 10 nucleotides align to TRBD1. V lost 2 bases and J lost 2; bases outside the gene matches: 6. The CDR3 sequence is 16 residues long. Germline V gene sequence: CDR1 MNHEY, CDR2 SMNVEV (reference sequence).

J is TRBJ1-5 and V is TRBV27, with 10 bases lining up with TRBD1. Germline CDR1 MNHEY, CDR2 SMNVEV (reference sequence). The CDR3 is 12 amino acids. J gave up 13 bases and V 0 bases, and 0 bases lay outside the gene matches. CDR3 sequence (DNA): TGTGCCAGCAGTTTATCGGGACAGGGGCAGCATTTT. Amino acids: CASSLSGQGQHF.

The CDR3 region is CASSYSSYNSPLHF. The DNA of the CDR3 is TGTGCCAGCAGTTACAGCTCCTATAATTCACCCCTCCACTTT. The V gene is TRBV5-6, the J gene TRBJ1-6; D is unresolved. The germline CDR1 and CDR2 sequences are SGHDT and YYEEEE. Trimming removed 5 bases from V and 0 bases from J, with 6 bases in between. The CDR3 covers 14 residues.

This clone was observed a single time. The chain employs TRBV7-8 and TRBJ1-4, with 8 bases matching TRBD1. The V segment lost 3 bases and the J segment 8 bases; nucleotides outside the gene matches: 8. CDR1 and CDR2 (germline): SGHVS, FQNEAQ. This CDR3 is built from 15 residues. Here the CDR3 DNA reads TGTGCCAGCAGCTTGGGCCGGACAGGGCCGGAAAAACTGTTTTTT. It encodes CASSLGRTGPEKLFF.